This T cell receptor (beta chain) was identified in a study of blood T cell repertoires in COVID-19. Study as a whole: Samples of COVID-19 (acute and convalescent) were obtained from the United States, Italy and Spain. Sources were T cells, B-cell-depleted T cells, or PBMCs; the material itself was cDNA or gDNA.

In the original processing: Amplification of reference gene primers provided the estimated nucleated cell counts. Measured with immunoSEQ multiplex PCR; TCRdb has only the in-frame clones, and not every one. V and J calls and clone size are as listed in that table; D and trimming were resolved from the DNA. The sample contains tens of thousands of clones, less than 80% of which appear only once. Germline V lookup: CDR1 MNHEY, CDR2 SMNVEV (reference sequence). This CDR3 region has 19 residues. V lost 6 bases, J lost 5 bases, and 22 bases stayed unmatched. J is TRBJ1-5 and V is TRBV27, with TRBD1 matching over 7 bases. Specimen: peripheral blood. The sequence was collected from a man aged 60-69 years with active or convalescent COVID-19. Written as DNA, the CDR3 is TGTGCCAGCAGCACTAAGAGACAGGGTTCTTACTACCCAGATCAGCCCCAGCATTTT. The encoded protein is CASSTKRQGSYYPDQPQHF.